These T cell receptor beta chains were read from a single sample in a study of blood T cell repertoires in COVID-19. The repertoire was sequenced with immunoSEQ multiplex PCR; TCRdb's copy has only in-frame clones and lacks some. The sample records about 270,000 clones, almost 85% being singletons. The sample consisted of PBMCs or T cells enriched from blood (not recorded which). All receptors come from a woman aged 45-65 years with acute COVID-19. The CDR3 runs from the conserved cysteine through the conserved F or W. The order of the fields is D gene, clone size, V gene, J gene, CDR3 protein, CDR3 DNA. A D gene is named only where the DNA matches it firmly. Some rows have no size entry. The others give once, few or many, or a class for an expanded clone.

d_call: TRBD2; clone_size: few; v_call: TRBV5-6; j_call: TRBJ2-1; cdr3_aa: CASSLQLAGEYNEQFF; cdr3_nt: TGTGCCAGCAGCTTGCAGCTAGCGGGGGAATACAATGAGCAGTTCTTC
d_call: TRBD2; clone_size: .; v_call: TRBV6-2/TRBV6-3; j_call: TRBJ2-2; cdr3_aa: CASSPGGGSNTGELFF; cdr3_nt: TGTGCCAGCAGCCCGGGGGGAGGTTCGAACACCGGGGAGCTGTTTTTT
d_call: .; clone_size: .; v_call: TRBV5-1; j_call: TRBJ1-1; cdr3_aa: CASSFPSQDTEAFF; cdr3_nt: TGCGCCAGCAGCTTCCCCTCGCAGGACACTGAAGCTTTCTTT
d_call: TRBD1; clone_size: .; v_call: TRBV5-5; j_call: TRBJ1-2; cdr3_aa: CASSLGTGVYGYTF; cdr3_nt: TGTGCCAGCAGCTTGGGGACAGGTGTCTATGGCTACACCTTC
d_call: .; clone_size: .; v_call: TRBV6-5; j_call: TRBJ1-2; cdr3_aa: CASSVGGDYGYTF; cdr3_nt: TGTGCCAGCAGCGTGGGGGGGGACTATGGCTACACCTTC
d_call: TRBD1; clone_size: .; v_call: TRBV19; j_call: TRBJ1-2; cdr3_aa: CASSVQGALGYTF; cdr3_nt: TGTGCCAGTTCCGTACAGGGGGCGCTTGGCTACACCTTC
d_call: .; clone_size: .; v_call: TRBV3-1/TRBV3-2; j_call: TRBJ1-1; cdr3_aa: CASSPGPGAEAFF; cdr3_nt: TGTGCCAGCAGTCCCGGGCCCGGGGCTGAAGCTTTCTTT
d_call: .; clone_size: few; v_call: TRBV7-9; j_call: TRBJ1-1; cdr3_aa: CASSLSRGTEAFF; cdr3_nt: TGTGCCAGCAGCTTATCCAGGGGCACTGAAGCTTTCTTT
d_call: .; clone_size: .; v_call: TRBV12-5; j_call: TRBJ2-5; cdr3_aa: CASGVFKETQYF; cdr3_nt: TGTGCTAGTGGTGTATTTAAAGAGACCCAGTACTTC
d_call: .; clone_size: .; v_call: TRBV19; j_call: TRBJ1-5; cdr3_aa: CASSISGEGQPQHF; cdr3_nt: TGTGCCAGTAGTATATCCGGGGAGGGTCAGCCCCAGCATTTT
d_call: TRBD1; clone_size: .; v_call: TRBV7-9; j_call: TRBJ1-5; cdr3_aa: CAIGTGERNQPQHF; cdr3_nt: TGTGCCATCGGAACAGGGGAGAGGAATCAGCCCCAGCATTTT
d_call: TRBD2; clone_size: .; v_call: TRBV7-9; j_call: TRBJ2-1; cdr3_aa: CASSLARGLAGGDYNEQFF; cdr3_nt: TGTGCCAGCAGCTTAGCGCGAGGACTAGCGGGGGGGGACTACAATGAGCAGTTCTTC
d_call: .; clone_size: .; v_call: TRBV19; j_call: TRBJ1-1; cdr3_aa: CASRFQEGTEAFF; cdr3_nt: TGTGCCAGTAGGTTTCAGGAAGGCACTGAAGCTTTCTTT
d_call: .; clone_size: .; v_call: TRBV30; j_call: TRBJ2-6; cdr3_aa: CAWTPGLTSGANVLTF; cdr3_nt: TGTGCCTGGACGCCAGGACTCACTTCTGGGGCCAACGTCCTGACTTTC